These 5 T cell receptor beta chains were all obtained from the same sample, sequenced in a study of a mutant IDH1 vaccine in newly diagnosed glioma. Time point described: baseline, week 1 (first vaccination visit). Treatment given: pre-vaccination baseline after standard-of-care therapy. Produced via immunoSEQ multiplex PCR; TCRdb's table is partial and in-frame only. This table has tens of thousands of clones, around 80% appearing once. Sequenced here: PBMCs, sampled from a glioma patient treated with radiotherapy, temozolomide or both. The receptors were gathered from a woman aged 35 to 49 with glioma.

This sequence joins TRBV7-8 and TRBJ1-2, with D perhaps TRBD1 (6 bases). V lost 1 base, J lost 4 bases, and 19 bases lay in between. Germline V gives CDR1 SGHVS, CDR2 FQNEAQ. This CDR3 comprises 17 residues. For the CDR3, the DNA is TGTGCCAGCAGCTTAGGTCAAGGACAGCCGTCCTTCTATGGCTACACCTTC. It encodes CASSLGQGQPSFYGYTF.

The chain carries TRBV9 and TRBJ2-3, with D possibly being TRBD1 or TRBD2 (5 bases each). V lost 0 bases and J lost 6, with 14 bases in between. The CDR3 is 15 amino acids. Germline CDR1 SGDLS, CDR2 YYNGEE. CDR3 protein: CASSVEGTHLDTQYF. The CDR3 DNA sequence: TGTGCCAGCAGCGTAGAAGGGACGCACCTGGATACGCAGTATTTT.

CDR3 coding DNA: TGCGCCAGCAGTCAACTCCGCACGAACAATCAGCCCCAGCATTTT. Its protein is CASSQLRTNNQPQHF. The rearrangement links TRBV23-1 to TRBJ1-5, with D hard to call. TRBV23-1 is given ORF status, its function remaining uncertain. The V end was cut by 2 bases, the J end by 3 bases, with 11 bases between. CDR3 size: 15 residues.

This clone was seen a few times. The chain links TRBV29-1 to TRBJ1-1; D is ambiguous. Germline V gene data show CDR1 as SQVTM and CDR2 as ANQGSEA. V was cut by 4 bases and J by 1 base, with 10 bases left in between. This CDR3 contains 13 residues. CDR3 sequence reads: CSVASHPNTEAFF. The DNA of the CDR3 is TGCAGCGTTGCAAGTCACCCGAACACTGAAGCTTTCTTT.

The chain is built from TRBV6-5 and TRBJ2-3, with D maybe TRBD2 (5 bases). Germline V gene sequence: CDR1 MNHEY, CDR2 SVGAGI. Trimming cost V 0 bases and J 3 bases, with 7 bases left between them. This CDR3 is built from 14 residues. CDR3 protein: CASSYSSGTDTQYF. The CDR3 coding sequence is TGTGCCAGCAGTTACTCAAGCGGAACAGATACGCAGTATTTT.